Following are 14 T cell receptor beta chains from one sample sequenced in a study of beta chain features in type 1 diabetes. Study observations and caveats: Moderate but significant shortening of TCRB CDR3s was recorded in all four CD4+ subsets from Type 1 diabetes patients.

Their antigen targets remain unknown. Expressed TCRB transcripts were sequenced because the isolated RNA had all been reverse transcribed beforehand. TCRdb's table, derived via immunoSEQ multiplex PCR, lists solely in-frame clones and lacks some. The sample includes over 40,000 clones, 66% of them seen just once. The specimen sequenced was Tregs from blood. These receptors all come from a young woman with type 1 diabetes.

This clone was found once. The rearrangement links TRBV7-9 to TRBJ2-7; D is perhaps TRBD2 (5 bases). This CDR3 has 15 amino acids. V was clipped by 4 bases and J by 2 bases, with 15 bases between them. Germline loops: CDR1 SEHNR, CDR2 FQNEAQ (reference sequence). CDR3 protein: CASSSTRRRTYEQYF. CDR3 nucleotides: TGTGCCAGCAGCTCAACAAGGAGGAGAACCTACGAGCAGTACTTC.

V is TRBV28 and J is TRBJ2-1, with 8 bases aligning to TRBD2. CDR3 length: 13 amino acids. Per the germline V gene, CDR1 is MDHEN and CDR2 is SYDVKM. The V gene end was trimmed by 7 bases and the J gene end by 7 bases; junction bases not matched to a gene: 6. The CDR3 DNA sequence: TGTGCCAGCACGATAGCGGGGTTTAATGAGCAGTTCTTC. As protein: CASTIAGFNEQFF.

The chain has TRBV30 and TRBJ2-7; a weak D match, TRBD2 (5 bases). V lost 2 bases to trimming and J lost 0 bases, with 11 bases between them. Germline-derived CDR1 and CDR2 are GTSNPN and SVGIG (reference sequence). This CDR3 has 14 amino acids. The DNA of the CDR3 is TGTGCCTGGAGTCATAAAGCGGCCTCCTACGAGCAGTACTTC. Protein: CAWSHKAASYEQYF.

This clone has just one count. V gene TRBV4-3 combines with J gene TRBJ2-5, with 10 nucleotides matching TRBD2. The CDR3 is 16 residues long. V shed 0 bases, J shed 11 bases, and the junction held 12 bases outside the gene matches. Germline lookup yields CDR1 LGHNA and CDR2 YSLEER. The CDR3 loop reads CASSQDLSGRAYEQYF. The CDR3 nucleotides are TGCGCCAGCAGCCAAGATCTGAGCGGGAGGGCCTATGAGCAGTACTTC.

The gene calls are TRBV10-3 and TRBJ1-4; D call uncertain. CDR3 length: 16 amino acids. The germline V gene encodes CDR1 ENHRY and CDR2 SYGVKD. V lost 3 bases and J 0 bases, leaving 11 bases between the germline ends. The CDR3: CAISEFLRATNEKLFF. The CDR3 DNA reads TGTGCCATCAGTGAATTTTTACGGGCAACTAATGAAAAACTGTTTTTT.

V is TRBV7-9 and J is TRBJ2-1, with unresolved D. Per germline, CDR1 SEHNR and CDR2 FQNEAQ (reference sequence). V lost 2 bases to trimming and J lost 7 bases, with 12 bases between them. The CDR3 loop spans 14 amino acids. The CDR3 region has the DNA TGTGCCAGCAGCTTAATCCGTAGTGTAAATGAGCAGTTCTTC. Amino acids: CASSLIRSVNEQFF.

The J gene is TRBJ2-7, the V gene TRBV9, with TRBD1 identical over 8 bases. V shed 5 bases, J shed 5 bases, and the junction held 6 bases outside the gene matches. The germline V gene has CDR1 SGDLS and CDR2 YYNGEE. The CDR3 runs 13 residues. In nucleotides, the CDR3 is TGTGCCAGCAGGGGGGACAGGAGCGACGAGCAGTACTTC. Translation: CASRGDRSDEQYF.

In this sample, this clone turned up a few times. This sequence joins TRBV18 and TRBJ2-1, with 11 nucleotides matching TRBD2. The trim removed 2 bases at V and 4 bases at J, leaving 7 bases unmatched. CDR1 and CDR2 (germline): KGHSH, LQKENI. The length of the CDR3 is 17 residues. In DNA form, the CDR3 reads TGTGCCAGCTCACCAAGTCTAGCGGGGGGCTTATACAATGAGCAGTTCTTC. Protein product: CASSPSLAGGLYNEQFF.

The CDR3 bases are TGTGCCAGCAGCTTATCTGGAGCACGGGAGACCCAGTACTTC. Translated, it gives CASSLSGARETQYF. This chain joins TRBV7-3 and TRBJ2-5; D is undetermined. The CDR3 covers 14 residues. Trimming pared 2 bases from V and 5 bases from J, leaving 12 bases between. CDR1 is SGHTA, CDR2 FQGTGA, per germline.

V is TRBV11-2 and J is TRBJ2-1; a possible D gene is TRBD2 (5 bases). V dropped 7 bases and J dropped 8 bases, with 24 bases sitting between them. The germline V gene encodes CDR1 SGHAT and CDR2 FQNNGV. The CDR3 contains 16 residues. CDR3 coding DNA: TGTGCCAGCACCAAAACCCGTGGGAGCTTTAGGGATGAGCAGTTCTTC. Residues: CASTKTRGSFRDEQFF.

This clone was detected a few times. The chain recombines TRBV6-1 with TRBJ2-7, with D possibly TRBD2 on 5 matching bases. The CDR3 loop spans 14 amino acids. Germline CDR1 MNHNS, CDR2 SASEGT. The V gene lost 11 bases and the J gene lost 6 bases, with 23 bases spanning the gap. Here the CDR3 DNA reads TGTGCCTGCCAGAGGGAGAATGATGCTAGCGAGCAGTACTTC. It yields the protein CACQRENDASEQYF.

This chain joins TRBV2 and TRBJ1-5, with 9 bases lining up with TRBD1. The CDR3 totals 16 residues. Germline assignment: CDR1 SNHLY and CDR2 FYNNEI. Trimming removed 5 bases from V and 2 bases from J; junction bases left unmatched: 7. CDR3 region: CASSKSTGGGNQPQHF. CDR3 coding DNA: TGTGCCAGCAGTAAATCGACAGGGGGAGGCAATCAGCCCCAGCATTTT.

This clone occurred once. This chain's CDR3 is CATPGLYGYTF. The CDR3 coding sequence is TGTGCCACCCCCGGACTTTATGGCTACACCTTC. The chain recombines TRBV2 with TRBJ1-2; D not resolved. This CDR3 has 11 residues. V dropped 10 bases and J dropped 5 bases, with 11 bases sitting between them. Germline assignment: CDR1 SNHLY and CDR2 FYNNEI.

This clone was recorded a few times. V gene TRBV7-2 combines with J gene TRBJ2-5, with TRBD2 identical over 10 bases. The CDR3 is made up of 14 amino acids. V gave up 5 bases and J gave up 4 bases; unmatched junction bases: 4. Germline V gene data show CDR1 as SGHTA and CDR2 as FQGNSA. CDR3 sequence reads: CASSRRLAGETQYF. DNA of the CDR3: TGTGCCAGCAGCCGCCGACTAGCGGGAGAGACCCAGTACTTC.